This TCR beta chain is from a study of T cells in Graves' hyperthyroidism and ophthalmopathy (dated by TCRdb to between 2018 and 2021). Context from the whole study: Peripheral blood samples were taken at initial diagnosis, before any treatment was given. To identify distinguishing TCR V-J signatures, a discovery cohort of 100 patients was used, comprising under 45 with Graves' ophthalmopathy and around 57 with stable Graves' hyperthyroidism. Prospective prediction of ophthalmopathy was tested in an independent validation cohort of approximately 19 hyperthyroidism patients and 15 to 17 patients who later progressed to ophthalmopathy. The 75 to 100 discovery patients were randomly split 7:3 into training and test sets. Thyroid tissue and blood T-cell repertoires from about six Graves' hyperthyroidism patients were also compared in the study. Following sampling, methimazole starting at 30 mg daily was given to hyperthyroidism patients, and high-dose intravenous methylprednisolone was given to ophthalmopathy patients. According to the paper, TCR Vbeta CDR3 sequencing was carried out on about 140 peripheral blood samples, which came from over 40 ophthalmopathy, some 73 hyperthyroidism and some 17 progressor patients.

The TCR beta CDR3 regions were amplified from RNA transcripts. For the first round of RT-PCR on the TCR CDR3, the HTBI primer set was used together with the Qiagen OneStep RT-PCR kit. Libraries were constructed in a second round of multiplex PCR, after which size selection and purification were carried out. Sequencing of the libraries was done on an Illumina HiSeq2000 using paired-end 100 bp reads. In the original analysis: SOAPnuke was used to process the raw data, throwing out any read that contained adapters or uncalled bases, had a mean Phred below 15, or lacked an exact constant-primer or identifier match. COPE v1.2.5 was used to merge high-quality paired reads, and clonotypes were defined as unique nucleotide sequences. Clonotypes were aligned to IMGT TRBV, TRBD and TRBJ reference segments using MiTCR v1.1. The analysis included only V-J combinations with a frequency above 0.0001, which together covered roughly 99% of the repertoires. A TCS score was defined as the ratio between F50 (clonal expansion) and ExV (chaos), using BLOSUM62-based TCRdist between CDR3 peptides within each V-J. Welch's t-statistics and random forest reduced around 510 V-J features to around 14, which were used in a naive Bayes classifier (R e1071). The public reads were reanalyzed by TCRdb: fastp trimming at Q25, MiXCR alignment, in-frame beta chains only. Rows matching on CDR3 protein sequence are summarized as one entry with the most common DNA and genes. TCRdb, rather than the study authors, made the V and J calls. In this sample the table shows hundreds of thousands of distinct CDR3 sequences, less than 15% of which occur a single time. The ten biggest clones cover roughly 10% of the sample.

Stable Graves' hyperthyroidism was defined as the absence of progression to ophthalmopathy over 18 months of follow-up. Hyperthyroidism patients were aged 18 to 65 years and newly diagnosed, with disease duration of less than 2 months. Any patient with an uncontrolled infection, another autoimmune disease, pregnancy or lactation was excluded. Diagnoses were established on the basis of clinical symptoms, serum thyroxine and TRAb, thyroid ultrasound, and orbital computed tomography. PBMCs were isolated from about 9 ml of fresh peripheral blood by Ficoll-Paque density gradient centrifugation. Total RNA was extracted using Trizol reagent, and RNA quality was assessed on an Agilent 2100 Bioanalyzer. Study-wide conclusions, independent of this receptor: Sample size was not statistically predetermined, and investigators were not blinded to group allocation. In cross-validation, a model built on a 13 V-J signature told ophthalmopathy apart from stable hyperthyroidism with approximately 90% sensitivity and roughly 81% specificity, and in testing the same model reached 80%/75%. In validation, the model predicted progression to ophthalmopathy with approximately 71% sensitivity and less than 80% specificity, a median of about six months before onset. Most expanded thyroid clonotypes (frequency above 0.001) were also detected in blood, suggesting blood repertoires may reflect thyroid immune responses.

The V and J ends are trimmed by 2 bases and 0 bases, leaving 10 bases between them. Inclusive of the bounding cysteine and phenylalanine, the CDR3 is 15 residues long. Of the read, only the CDR3 DNA is kept; its 45 bases are in frame from base 1. Via the germline V gene (reference sequence), CDR1 is MNHNY and CDR2 SVGAGI. Ten or more counts support this clonotype. It lacks a known antigen. No base qualities exist here, and no much larger clone lies one base off it. The receptor was derived from a woman aged 18-30 years with Graves' hyperthyroidism. Source material: blood. The rearranged segments are TRBV6-6 and TRBJ1-2; a tentative D call is TRBD1 (5 bases match). The DNA sequence is given as TGTGCCAGCAGTTACGGGGCCGCAACTAACTATGGCTACACCTTC. Its translation is CASSYGAATNYGYTF.